Sequencing of this T cell receptor beta chain was carried out in a study of human T cells and chemical hapten exposure. This clonotype was seen many times. One entry per CDR3 protein results from TCRdb running MiXCR on the RACE reads. The data hold 300,000 to 450,000 distinct CDR3 sequences, with approximately 5.1% observed a single time. The CDR3 is made up of 14 amino acids. The germline CDR1 and CDR2 sequences are SQVTM and ANQGSEA. V was shortened by 4 bases and J by 3 bases, with 13 bases between the two germline ends. Time point here: patch test 1, 2 weeks after DPC sensitization. This sample's treatment: therapeutic diphenylcyclopropenone sensitization with weekly scalp DPC.

The clonotype was recovered from a woman aged 45-65 years with alopecia areata. Some clones in this sample may be carry-over from other donors' samples. The chain recombines TRBV29-1 with TRBJ2-1; D perhaps matches TRBD2 (6 bases). Here the sequenced sample was whole blood, taken in connection with sensitization to the hapten diphenylcyclopropenone (DPC). As DNA, the CDR3 is TGCAGCGTTGTAATAGGGGAGGTCTACAATGAGCAGTTCTTC. Its protein is CSVVIGEVYNEQFF.